One and the same sample provided the 9 T cell receptor beta chains below, sequenced in a study of T cells in localized non-small cell lung cancer. Some clones are missing from TCRdb's copy, which holds only in-frame ones; the method was immunoSEQ multiplex PCR. The sample lists thousands of clones; almost 40% were seen once. The material was lung tumor tissue, obtained before any cancer treatment. The receptor source for this set is a male donor at least 60 years old with stage II squamous cell lung carcinoma.

This rearrangement joins TRBV30 to TRBJ1-1, with D perhaps matching TRBD1 (5 bases). V shed 0 bases and J shed 1 base, with 6 bases lying between them. The CDR3 extends over 13 amino acids. Looked up from germline, CDR1 is GTSNPN and CDR2 is SVGIG (reference sequence). The CDR3 loop is CAWSVQGNTEAFF. CDR3 bases: TGTGCCTGGAGTGTGCAGGGGAACACTGAAGCTTTCTTT.

The chain combines TRBV6-8 with TRBJ2-7; TRBD1 agrees at 10 bases. V lost 7 bases, J lost 5 bases, and 8 bases stayed unmatched. CDR3 size: 14 residues. Germline-derived CDR1 and CDR2 are MNHGY and SAAAGT. CDR3 nucleotide sequence: TGTGCCAGCAACGGACAGGGGGTTAAAAACGAGCAGTACTTC. This encodes CASNGQGVKNEQYF.

The J gene is TRBJ1-1, the V gene TRBV28; 9 bases are shared with TRBD1. CDR3 length: 15 amino acids. The germline CDR1 and CDR2 sequences are MDHEN and SYDVKM. Losses at the gene ends were 5 bases for V and 3 bases for J; bases not matched to a gene: 7. CDR3 sequence (DNA): TGTGCCAGCAGTCCTCCCGGGACAGGGTACACTGAAGCTTTCTTT. This codes for CASSPPGTGYTEAFF.

The chain is built from TRBV14 and TRBJ2-7; D remains ambiguous. V lost 5 bases and J lost 6, with 20 bases in between. The CDR3 extends over 15 amino acids. CDR1 and CDR2 (germline): SGHDN, FVKESK. CDR3 sequence: CASSKLRTSAAEQYF. Written as DNA, the CDR3 is TGTGCCAGCAGCAAACTTCGGACCTCCGCCGCCGAGCAGTACTTC.

There are a few counts of this clone. The chain uses TRBV30 and TRBJ2-6; D assignment may be TRBD1 or TRBD2 (5 bases each). The germline CDR1 and CDR2 sequences are GTSNPN and SVGIG (reference sequence). V shed 3 bases and J shed 9 bases, with 9 bases lying between them. The CDR3 sequence is 12 residues long. The CDR3 DNA is TGTGCCTGGAGCGGGGACGGCAACGTCCTGACTTTC. It is translated as CAWSGDGNVLTF.

The chain couples TRBV29-1 to TRBJ2-7; tentatively, D is TRBD1 (6 bases). This CDR3 has 12 amino acids. CDR1 is SQVTM, CDR2 ANQGSEA, per germline. Trimming pared 7 bases from V and 4 bases from J, leaving 14 bases between. The DNA for the CDR3 is TGCAGCGCTCTGACAGGACCTTACGAGCAGTACTTC. It encodes CSALTGPYEQYF.

The chain couples TRBV10-2 to TRBJ2-1; D is undetermined. This CDR3 has 13 residues. CDR1 and CDR2 from the germline V gene are WSHSY and SAAADI. V lost 5 bases and J lost 6, with 11 bases in between. CDR3 sequence reads: CASSSSTLNEQFF. DNA of the CDR3: TGCGCCAGCAGTTCCAGTACCCTCAATGAGCAGTTCTTC.

A few counts support this clone. This chain joins TRBV11-3 and TRBJ2-2; 9 bases line up with TRBD1. This CDR3 has 15 amino acids. Germline lookup yields CDR1 SGHNT and CDR2 YENEEA. Trimming took 1 base from V and 6 from J; bases not matched to a gene: 3. In nucleotides, the CDR3 is TGTGCCAGCAGCTTAGGGACAGGGGTCGCCGGGGAGCTGTTTTTT. This gives the protein CASSLGTGVAGELFF. The full variable domain, in which reference TRBV11-3 and TRBJ2-2 provide the parts outside the CDR3, is EAGVVQSPRYKIIEKKQPVAFWCNPISGHNTLYWYLQNLGQGPELLIRYENEEAVDDSQLPKDRFSAERLKGVDSTLKIQPAELGDSAVYLCASSLGTGVAGELFFGEGSRLTVL.

This clone was seen only a few times. The gene calls are TRBV14 and TRBJ2-3; TRBD1 matches at 9 bases. V shed 2 bases, J shed 3 bases, and the junction held 6 bases outside the gene matches. Germline CDR1 reads SGHDN; CDR2 reads FVKESK. The CDR3 totals 16 residues. The CDR3 DNA reads as TGTGCCAGCAGCCAACCCGGGACAGGGTTTACAGATACGCAGTATTTT. This translates into CASSQPGTGFTDTQYF.